This passage covers 3 T cell receptor beta chains from one sample sequenced in a study of T cell responses to AZD1222 COVID-19 vaccine. Sequencing was performed with immunoSEQ multiplex PCR; in TCRdb, only in-frame clones are kept and a portion is missing. Of around 200,000 clones in the sample, roughly 94% were seen once. The starting material was peripheral blood, obtained 28 days after the second AZD1222 dose. These receptors were collected from an adult who received the AZD1222 COVID-19 vaccine.

The chain is built from TRBV5-4 and TRBJ2-5, with 10 positions matching TRBD2. The CDR3 has 16 residues. V gave up 0 bases and J gave up 6 bases; unmatched junction bases: 8. Germline CDR1 SGHNT, CDR2 YYREEE (reference sequence). CDR3 sequence reads: CASSLGASGGLKTQYF. CDR3 coding DNA: TGTGCCAGCAGCTTGGGTGCTAGCGGGGGTTTGAAGACCCAGTACTTC. The variable domain in full, completed from reference TRBV5-4 and TRBJ2-5, reads ETGVTQSPTHLIKTRGQQVTLRCSSQSGHNTVSWYQQALGQGPQFIFQYYREEENGRGNFPPRFSGLQFPNYSSELNVNALELDDSALYLCASSLGASGGLKTQYFGPGTRLLVL.

The gene calls are TRBV9 and TRBJ2-2; D gene unclear. Trimming removed 0 bases at V and 0 bases at J, with 9 bases between. The CDR3 contains 16 residues. Germline V CDR1 and CDR2: SGDLS, YYNGEE. CDR3 sequence reads: CASSVASLTNTGELFF. CDR3 DNA sequence: TGTGCCAGCAGCGTAGCTTCTTTAACGAACACCGGGGAGCTGTTTTTT.

The V call is TRBV5-1, the J call TRBJ2-2; 11 bases are shared with TRBD2. CDR1 and CDR2 from the germline V gene are SGHRS and YFSETQ. V was clipped by 4 bases and J by 3 bases; unmatched bases: 5. CDR3 length: 16 residues. This CDR3 reads CASSSSGRADTGELFF. For the CDR3, the DNA is TGCGCCAGCAGCAGTAGCGGGAGGGCCGACACCGGGGAGCTGTTTTTT.